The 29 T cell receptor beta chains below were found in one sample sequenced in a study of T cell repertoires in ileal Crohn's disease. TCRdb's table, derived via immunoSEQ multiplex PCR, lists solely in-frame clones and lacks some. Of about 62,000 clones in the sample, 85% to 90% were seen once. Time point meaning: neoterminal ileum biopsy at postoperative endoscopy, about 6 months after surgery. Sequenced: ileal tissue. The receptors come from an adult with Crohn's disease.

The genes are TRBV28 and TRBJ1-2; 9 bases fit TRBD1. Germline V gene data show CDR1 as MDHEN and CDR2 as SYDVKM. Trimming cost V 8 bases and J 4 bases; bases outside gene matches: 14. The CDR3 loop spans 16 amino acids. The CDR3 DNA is TGTGCCAGCCACCCGGGACAGGGTGTCGGTGGCTATGGCTACACCTTC. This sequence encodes CASHPGQGVGGYGYTF.

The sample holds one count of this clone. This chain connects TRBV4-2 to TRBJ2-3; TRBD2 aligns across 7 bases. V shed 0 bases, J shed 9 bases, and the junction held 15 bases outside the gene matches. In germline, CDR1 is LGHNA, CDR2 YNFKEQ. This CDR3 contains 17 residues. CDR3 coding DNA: TGTGCCAGCAGCCAAGATGTGGGTTTGGGCGGGAGTGGCACGCAGTATTTT. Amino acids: CASSQDVGLGGSGTQYF.

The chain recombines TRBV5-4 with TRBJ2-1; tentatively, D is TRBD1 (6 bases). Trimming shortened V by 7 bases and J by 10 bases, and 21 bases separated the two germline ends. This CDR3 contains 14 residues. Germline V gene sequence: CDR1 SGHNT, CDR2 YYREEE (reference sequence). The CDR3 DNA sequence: TGTGCCAGCCGAACAGGGTGGGGATTGGGCGAGCAGTTCTTC. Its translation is CASRTGWGLGEQFF.

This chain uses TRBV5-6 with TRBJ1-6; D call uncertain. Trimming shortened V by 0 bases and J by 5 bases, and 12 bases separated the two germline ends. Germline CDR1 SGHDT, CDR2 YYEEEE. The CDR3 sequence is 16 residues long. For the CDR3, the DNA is TGTGCCAGCAGCTTGGGCCGCGGGCAGAATAATTCACCCCTCCACTTT. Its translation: CASSLGRGQNNSPLHF.

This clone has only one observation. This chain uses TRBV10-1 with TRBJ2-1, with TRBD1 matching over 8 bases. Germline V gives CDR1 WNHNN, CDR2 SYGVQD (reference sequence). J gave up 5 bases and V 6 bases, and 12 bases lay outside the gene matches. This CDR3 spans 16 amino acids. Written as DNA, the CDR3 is TGCGCCAGCAGGAAGCGGGTGACAGGGGATCACAATGAGCAGTTCTTC. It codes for CASRKRVTGDHNEQFF.

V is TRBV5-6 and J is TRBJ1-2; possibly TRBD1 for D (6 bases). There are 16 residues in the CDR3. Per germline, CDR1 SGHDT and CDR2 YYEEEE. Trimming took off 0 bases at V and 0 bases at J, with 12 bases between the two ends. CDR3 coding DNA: TGTGCCAGCAGCTTGGATACAGGGACTACTAACTATGGCTACACCTTC. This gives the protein CASSLDTGTTNYGYTF.

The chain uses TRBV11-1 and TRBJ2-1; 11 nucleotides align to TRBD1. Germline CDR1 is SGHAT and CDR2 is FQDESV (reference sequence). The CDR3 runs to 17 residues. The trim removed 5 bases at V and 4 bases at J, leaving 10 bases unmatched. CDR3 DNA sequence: TGTGCCAGCAGCCCTTTGAGCGGGACAGGGGGGTACAATGAGCAGTTCTTC. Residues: CASSPLSGTGGYNEQFF. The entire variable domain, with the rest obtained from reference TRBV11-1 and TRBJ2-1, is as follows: EAEVAQSPRYKITEKSQAVAFWCDPISGHATLYWYRQILGQGPELLVQFQDESVVDDSQLPKDRFSAERLKGVDSTLKIQPAELGDSAMYLCASSPLSGTGGYNEQFFGPGTRLTVL.

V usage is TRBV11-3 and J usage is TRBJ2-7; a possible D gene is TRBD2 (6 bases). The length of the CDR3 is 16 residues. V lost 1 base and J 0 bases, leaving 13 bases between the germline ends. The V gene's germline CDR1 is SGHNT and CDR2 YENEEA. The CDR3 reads CASSLVSSGYSYEQYF. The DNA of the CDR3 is TGTGCCAGCAGCTTAGTATCCAGCGGGTACTCCTACGAGCAGTACTTC.

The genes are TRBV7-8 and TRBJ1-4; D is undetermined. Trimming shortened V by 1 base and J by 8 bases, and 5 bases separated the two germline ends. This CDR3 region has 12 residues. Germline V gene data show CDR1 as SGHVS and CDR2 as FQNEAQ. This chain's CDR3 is CASSLEREKLFF. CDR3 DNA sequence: TGTGCCAGCAGCTTAGAACGGGAAAAACTGTTTTTT.

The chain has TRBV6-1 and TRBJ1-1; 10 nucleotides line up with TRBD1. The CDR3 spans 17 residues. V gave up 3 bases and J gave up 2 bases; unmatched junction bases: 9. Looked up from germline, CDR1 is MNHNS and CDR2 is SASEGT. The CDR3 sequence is CASSDNDRGQLNTEAFF. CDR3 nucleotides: TGTGCCAGCAGTGATAACGACAGGGGGCAACTTAACACTGAAGCTTTCTTT.

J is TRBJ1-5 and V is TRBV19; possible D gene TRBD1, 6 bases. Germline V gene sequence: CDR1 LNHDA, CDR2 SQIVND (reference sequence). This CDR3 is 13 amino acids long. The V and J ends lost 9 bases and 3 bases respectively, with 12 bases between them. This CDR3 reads CASRGAYNQPQHF. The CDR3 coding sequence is TGTGCCAGCAGGGGCGCCTACAATCAGCCCCAGCATTTT.

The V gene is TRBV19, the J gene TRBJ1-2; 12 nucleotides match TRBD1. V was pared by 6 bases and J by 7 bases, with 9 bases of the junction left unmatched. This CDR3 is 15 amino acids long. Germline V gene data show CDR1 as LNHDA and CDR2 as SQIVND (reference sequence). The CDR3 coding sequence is TGTGCCAGTAGGGGGTGGGACAGGGGGCTCCCTGGCTACACCTTC. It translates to CASRGWDRGLPGYTF. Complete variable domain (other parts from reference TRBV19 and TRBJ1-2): DGGITQSPKYLFRKEGQNVTLSCEQNLNHDAMYWYRQDPGQGLRLIYYSQIVNDFQKGDIAEGYSVSREKKESFPLTVTSAQKNPTAFYLCASRGWDRGLPGYTFGSGTRLTVV.

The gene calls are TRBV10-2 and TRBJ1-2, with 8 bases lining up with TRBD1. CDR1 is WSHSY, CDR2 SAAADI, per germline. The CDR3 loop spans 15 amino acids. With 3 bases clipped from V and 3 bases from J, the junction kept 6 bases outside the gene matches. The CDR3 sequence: CASSETGGWDYGYTF. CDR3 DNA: TGCGCCAGCAGTGAAACAGGGGGATGGGACTATGGCTACACCTTC.

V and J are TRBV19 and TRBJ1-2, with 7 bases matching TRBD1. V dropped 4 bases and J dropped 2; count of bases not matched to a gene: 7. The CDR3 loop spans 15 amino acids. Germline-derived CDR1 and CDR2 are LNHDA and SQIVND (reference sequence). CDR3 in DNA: TGTGCCAGTAGTAAAAGACAGGGCTACAACTATGGCTACACCTTC. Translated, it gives CASSKRQGYNYGYTF.

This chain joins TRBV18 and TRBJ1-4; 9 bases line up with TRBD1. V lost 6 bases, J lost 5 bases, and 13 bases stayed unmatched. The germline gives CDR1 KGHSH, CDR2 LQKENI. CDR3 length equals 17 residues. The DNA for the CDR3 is TGTGCCAGCTCTCCAAGATTGGGACAGGGTTTCAATGAAAAACTGTTTTTT. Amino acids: CASSPRLGQGFNEKLFF.

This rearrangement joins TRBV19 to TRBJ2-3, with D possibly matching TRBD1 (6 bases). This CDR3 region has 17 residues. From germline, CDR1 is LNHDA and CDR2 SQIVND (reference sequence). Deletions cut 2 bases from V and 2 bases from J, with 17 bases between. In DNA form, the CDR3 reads TGTGCCAGTAGTATACGGCCGGGGACAAGGGACACAGATACGCAGTATTTT. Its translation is CASSIRPGTRDTDTQYF.

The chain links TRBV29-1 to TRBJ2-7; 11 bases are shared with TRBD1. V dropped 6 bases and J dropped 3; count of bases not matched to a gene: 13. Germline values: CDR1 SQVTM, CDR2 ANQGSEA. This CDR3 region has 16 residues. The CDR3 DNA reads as TGCAGCGTAGCGGGAATTGGGGGACAGGGGGGCTACGAGCAGTACTTC. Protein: CSVAGIGGQGGYEQYF.

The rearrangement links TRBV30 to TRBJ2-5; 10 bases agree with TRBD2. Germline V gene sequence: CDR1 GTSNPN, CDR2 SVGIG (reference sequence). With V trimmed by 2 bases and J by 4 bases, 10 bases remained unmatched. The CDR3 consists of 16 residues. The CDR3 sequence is CAWSSLAGEDRETQYF. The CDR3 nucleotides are TGTGCCTGGAGTTCTCTAGCGGGAGAAGATAGAGAGACCCAGTACTTC.

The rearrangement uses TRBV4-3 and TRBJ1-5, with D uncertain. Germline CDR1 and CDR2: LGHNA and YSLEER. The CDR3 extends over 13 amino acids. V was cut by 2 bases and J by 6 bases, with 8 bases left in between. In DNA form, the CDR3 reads TGCGCCAGCAGCCAAAATTTCGGTCAGCCCCAGCATTTT. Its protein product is CASSQNFGQPQHF.

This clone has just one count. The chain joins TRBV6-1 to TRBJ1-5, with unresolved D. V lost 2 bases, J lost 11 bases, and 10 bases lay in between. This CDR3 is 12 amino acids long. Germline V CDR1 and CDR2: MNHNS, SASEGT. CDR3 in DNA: TGTGCCAGCAGTGAACTATCCCCGGCCCAGCATTTT. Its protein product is CASSELSPAQHF.

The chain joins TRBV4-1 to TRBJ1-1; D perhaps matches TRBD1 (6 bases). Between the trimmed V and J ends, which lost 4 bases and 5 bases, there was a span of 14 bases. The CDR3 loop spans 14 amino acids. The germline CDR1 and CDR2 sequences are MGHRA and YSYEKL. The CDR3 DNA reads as TGCGCCAGCAGCCGAACAGGGCCGGGGACTGAAGCTTTCTTT. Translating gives CASSRTGPGTEAFF.

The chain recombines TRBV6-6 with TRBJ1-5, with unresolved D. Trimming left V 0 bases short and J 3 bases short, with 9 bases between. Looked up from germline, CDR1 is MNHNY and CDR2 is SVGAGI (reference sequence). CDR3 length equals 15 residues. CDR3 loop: CASSYSLSNNQPQHF. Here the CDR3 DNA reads TGTGCCAGCAGTTACTCGTTGAGTAACAATCAGCCCCAGCATTTT.

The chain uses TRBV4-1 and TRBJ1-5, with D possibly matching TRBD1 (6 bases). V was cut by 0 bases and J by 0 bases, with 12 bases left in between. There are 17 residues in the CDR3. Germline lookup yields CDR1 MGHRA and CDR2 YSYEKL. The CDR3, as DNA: TGCGCCAGCAGCCAAGAGGGGGCGGGCTATAGCAATCAGCCCCAGCATTTT. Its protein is CASSQEGAGYSNQPQHF.

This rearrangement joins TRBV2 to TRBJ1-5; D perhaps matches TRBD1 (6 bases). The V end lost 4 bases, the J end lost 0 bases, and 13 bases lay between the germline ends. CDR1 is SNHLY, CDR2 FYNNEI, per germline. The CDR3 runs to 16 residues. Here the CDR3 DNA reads TGTGCCAGCAGTGTCCACAGGGTTAATAGCAATCAGCCCCAGCATTTT. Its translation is CASSVHRVNSNQPQHF.

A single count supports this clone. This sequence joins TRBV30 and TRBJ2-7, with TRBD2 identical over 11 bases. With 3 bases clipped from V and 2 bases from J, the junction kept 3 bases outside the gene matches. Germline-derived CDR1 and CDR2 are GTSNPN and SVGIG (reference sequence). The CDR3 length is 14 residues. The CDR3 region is CAWRTSGGTYEQYF. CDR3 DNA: TGTGCCTGGAGAACTAGCGGGGGAACCTACGAGCAGTACTTC.

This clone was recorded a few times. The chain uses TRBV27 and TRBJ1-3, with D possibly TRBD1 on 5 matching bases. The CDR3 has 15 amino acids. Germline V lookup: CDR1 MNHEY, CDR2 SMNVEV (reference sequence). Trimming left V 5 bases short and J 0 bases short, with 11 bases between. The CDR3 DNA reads TGTGCCAGCAGTCGGGGGGGGTCCTCTGGAAACACCATATATTTT. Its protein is CASSRGGSSGNTIYF.

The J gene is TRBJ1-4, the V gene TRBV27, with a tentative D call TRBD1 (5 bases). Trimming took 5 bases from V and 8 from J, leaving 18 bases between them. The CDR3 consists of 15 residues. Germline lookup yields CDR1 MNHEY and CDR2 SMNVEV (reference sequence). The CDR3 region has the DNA TGTGCCAGCAGTCCCCCGGGACTCCCTCGGGAAAAACTGTTTTTT. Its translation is CASSPPGLPREKLFF.

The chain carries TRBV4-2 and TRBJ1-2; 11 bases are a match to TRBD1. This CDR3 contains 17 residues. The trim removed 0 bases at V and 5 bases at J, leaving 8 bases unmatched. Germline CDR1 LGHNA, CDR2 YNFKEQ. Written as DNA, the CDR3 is TGTGCCAGCAGCCAAGATCTTAGGGGGACAGGGGGATATGGCTACACCTTC. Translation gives CASSQDLRGTGGYGYTF.

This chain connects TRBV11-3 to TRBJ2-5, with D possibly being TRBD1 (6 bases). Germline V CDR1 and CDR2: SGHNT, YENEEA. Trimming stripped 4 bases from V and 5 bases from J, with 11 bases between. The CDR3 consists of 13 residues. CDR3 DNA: TGTGCCAGCAGCTCAGGGGTGTGGGAGACCCAGTACTTC. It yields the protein CASSSGVWETQYF.